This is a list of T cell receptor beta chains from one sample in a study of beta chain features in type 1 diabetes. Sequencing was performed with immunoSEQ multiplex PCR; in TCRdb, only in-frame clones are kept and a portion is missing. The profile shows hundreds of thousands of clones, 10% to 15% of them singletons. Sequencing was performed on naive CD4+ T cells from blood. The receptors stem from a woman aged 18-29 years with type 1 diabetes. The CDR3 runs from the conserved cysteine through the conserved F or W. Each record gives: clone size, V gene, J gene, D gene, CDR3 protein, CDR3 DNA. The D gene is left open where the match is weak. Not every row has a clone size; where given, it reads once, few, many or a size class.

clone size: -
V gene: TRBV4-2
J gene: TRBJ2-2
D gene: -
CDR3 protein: CASSQDLQGSPGELFF
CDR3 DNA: TGTGCCAGCAGCCAAGATCTCCAGGGTAGCCCCGGGGAGCTGTTTTTT

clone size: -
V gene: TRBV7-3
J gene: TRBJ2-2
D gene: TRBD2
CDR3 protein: CASSLIPGGGTGELFF
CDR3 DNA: TGTGCCAGCAGCTTAATTCCGGGAGGTGGGACCGGGGAGCTGTTTTTT

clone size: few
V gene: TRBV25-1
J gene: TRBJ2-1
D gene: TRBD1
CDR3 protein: CASSRQGAGYNEQFF
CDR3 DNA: TGTGCCAGCAGCAGGCAGGGGGCAGGATACAATGAGCAGTTCTTC

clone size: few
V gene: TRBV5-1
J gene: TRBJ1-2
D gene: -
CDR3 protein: CASSPRGEHSGGYTF
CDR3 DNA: TGCGCCAGCAGCCCCCGTGGAGAACACTCGGGTGGCTACACCTTC

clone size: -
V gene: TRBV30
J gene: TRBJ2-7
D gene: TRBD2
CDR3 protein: CAWIGGGAFYEQYF
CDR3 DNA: TGTGCCTGGATTGGGGGGGGAGCCTTCTACGAGCAGTACTTC

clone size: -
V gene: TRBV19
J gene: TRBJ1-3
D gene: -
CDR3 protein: CASYSGNTIYF
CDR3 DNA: TGTGCCAGTTACTCTGGAAACACCATATATTTT

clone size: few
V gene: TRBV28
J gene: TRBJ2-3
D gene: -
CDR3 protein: CASSPPGDTQYF
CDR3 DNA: TGTGCCAGCAGTCCCCCGGGAGATACGCAGTATTTT

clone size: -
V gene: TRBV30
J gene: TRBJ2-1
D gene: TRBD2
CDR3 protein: CAWCGDPSGRISEQFF
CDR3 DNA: TGTGCCTGGTGTGGGGACCCGAGCGGGAGGATTAGTGAGCAGTTCTTC

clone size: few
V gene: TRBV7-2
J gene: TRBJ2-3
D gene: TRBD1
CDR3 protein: CASSPRRQGADTQYF
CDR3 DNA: TGTGCCAGCAGCCCACGTAGACAGGGTGCAGATACGCAGTATTTT

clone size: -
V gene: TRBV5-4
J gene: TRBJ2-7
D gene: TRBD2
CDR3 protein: CASSPGLVPYEQYF
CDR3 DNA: TGTGCCAGCAGCCCGGGACTAGTCCCCTACGAGCAGTACTTC

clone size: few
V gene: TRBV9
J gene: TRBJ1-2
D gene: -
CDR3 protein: CASSVDVGEGYTF
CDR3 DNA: TGTGCCAGCAGCGTAGATGTAGGGGAAGGCTACACCTTC

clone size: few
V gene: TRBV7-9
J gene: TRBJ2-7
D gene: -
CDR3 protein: CASSPIRLYEQYF
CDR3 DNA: TGTGCCAGCAGCCCTATCAGGCTTTACGAGCAGTACTTC

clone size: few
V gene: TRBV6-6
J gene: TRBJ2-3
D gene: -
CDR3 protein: CASSYRDTQYF
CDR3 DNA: TGTGCCAGCAGTTACCGAGATACGCAGTATTTT

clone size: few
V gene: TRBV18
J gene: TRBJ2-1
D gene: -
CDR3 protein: CASSPRGSEQFF
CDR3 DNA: TGTGCCAGCTCACCAAGGGGCAGTGAGCAGTTCTTC

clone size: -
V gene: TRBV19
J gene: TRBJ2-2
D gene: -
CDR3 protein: CASRRENTGELFF
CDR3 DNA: TGTGCCAGTCGACGGGAGAACACCGGGGAGCTGTTTTTT

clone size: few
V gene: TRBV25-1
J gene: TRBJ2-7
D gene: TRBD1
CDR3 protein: CASSGSGTGSDEQYF
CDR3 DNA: TGTGCCAGCAGTGGATCCGGGACAGGGTCCGACGAGCAGTACTTC

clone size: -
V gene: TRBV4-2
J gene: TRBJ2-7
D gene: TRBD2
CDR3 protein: CASSHASGTSGSYEQYF
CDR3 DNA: TGTGCCAGCAGCCATGCCTCCGGGACTAGCGGTTCCTACGAGCAGTACTTC

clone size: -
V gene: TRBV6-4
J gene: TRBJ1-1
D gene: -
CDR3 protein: CASSRESRTEAFF
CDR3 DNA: TGTGCCAGCAGTCGGGAAAGTCGCACTGAAGCTTTCTTT

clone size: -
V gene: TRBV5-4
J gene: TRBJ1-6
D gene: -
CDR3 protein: CASSLERGNSPLHF
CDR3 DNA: TGTGCCAGCAGCTTGGAAAGGGGTAATTCACCCCTCCACTTT

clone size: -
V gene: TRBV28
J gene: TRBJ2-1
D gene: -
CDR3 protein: CASRKHQGFNEQFF
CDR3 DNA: TGTGCCAGCAGAAAACACCAGGGCTTCAATGAGCAGTTCTTC

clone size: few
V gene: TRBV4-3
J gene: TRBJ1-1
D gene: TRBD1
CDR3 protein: CASSPQGDTEAFF
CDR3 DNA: TGCGCCAGCAGCCCCCAGGGGGACACTGAAGCTTTCTTT

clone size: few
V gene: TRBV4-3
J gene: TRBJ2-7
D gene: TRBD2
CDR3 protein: CASSQVGLAGEGGQYF
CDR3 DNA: TGCGCCAGCAGCCAAGTGGGGTTAGCGGGAGAGGGGGGGCAGTACTTC

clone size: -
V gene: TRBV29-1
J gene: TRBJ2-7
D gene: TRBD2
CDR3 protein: CSVSRGLAGGGNEQYF
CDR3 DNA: TGCAGCGTATCCCGGGGACTAGCGGGAGGGGGCAACGAGCAGTACTTC

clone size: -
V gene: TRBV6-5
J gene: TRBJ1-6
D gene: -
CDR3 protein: CASSYSNQGRDSPLHF
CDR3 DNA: TGTGCCAGCAGTTACTCGAATCAGGGGAGGGATTCACCCCTCCACTTT

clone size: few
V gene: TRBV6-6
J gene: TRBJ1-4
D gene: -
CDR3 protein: CASNTGGADEKLFF
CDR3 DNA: TGTGCCAGCAACACGGGGGGGGCGGACGAAAAACTGTTTTTT

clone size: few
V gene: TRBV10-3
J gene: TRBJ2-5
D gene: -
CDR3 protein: CAITQGVGETQYF
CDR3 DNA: TGTGCCATCACACAGGGTGTGGGAGAGACCCAGTACTTC

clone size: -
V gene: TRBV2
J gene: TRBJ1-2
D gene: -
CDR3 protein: CASSVGRGYPYGYTF
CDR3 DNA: TGTGCCAGCAGTGTTGGCCGCGGTTACCCCTATGGCTACACCTTC

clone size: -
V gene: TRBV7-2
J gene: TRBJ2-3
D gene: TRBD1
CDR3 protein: CASSLGQGKTDTQYF
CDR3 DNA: TGTGCCAGCAGCTTGGGACAGGGGAAGACAGATACGCAGTATTTT

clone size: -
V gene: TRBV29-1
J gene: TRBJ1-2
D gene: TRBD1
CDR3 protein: CSVPGQGAEGYTF
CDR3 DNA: TGCAGCGTCCCCGGCCAGGGGGCGGAAGGCTACACCTTC

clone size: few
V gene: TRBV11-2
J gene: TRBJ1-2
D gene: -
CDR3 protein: CASSSYRDTNYGYTF
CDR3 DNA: TGTGCCAGCAGCTCGTACAGAGATACCAACTATGGCTACACCTTC

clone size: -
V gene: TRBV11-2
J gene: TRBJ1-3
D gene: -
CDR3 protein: CASSFAGNTIYF
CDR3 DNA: TGTGCCAGCAGCTTCGCTGGAAACACCATATATTTT

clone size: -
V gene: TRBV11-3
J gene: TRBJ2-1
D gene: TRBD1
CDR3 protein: CASSLDTGQGMFF
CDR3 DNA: TGTGCCAGCAGCTTAGATACGGGACAGGGAATGTTCTTC

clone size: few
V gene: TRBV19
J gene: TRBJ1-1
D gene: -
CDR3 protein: CASKQGPMNTEAFF
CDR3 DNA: TGTGCCAGTAAACAGGGACCAATGAACACTGAAGCTTTCTTT

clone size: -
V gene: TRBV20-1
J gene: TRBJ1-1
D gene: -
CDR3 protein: CSAREQVEAFF
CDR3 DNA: TGCAGTGCTAGGGAACAGGTGGAAGCTTTCTTT

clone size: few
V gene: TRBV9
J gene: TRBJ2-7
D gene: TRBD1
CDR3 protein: CASSVAPGGPYEQYF
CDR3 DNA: TGTGCCAGCAGCGTAGCGCCAGGGGGTCCCTACGAGCAGTACTTC

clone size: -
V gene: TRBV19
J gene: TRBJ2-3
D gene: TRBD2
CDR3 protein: CASTLGLASSTDTQYF
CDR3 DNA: TGTGCCAGTACCCTTGGACTAGCGAGTAGCACAGATACGCAGTATTTT

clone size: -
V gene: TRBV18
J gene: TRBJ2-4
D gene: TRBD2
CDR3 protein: CASSPKGTRDIQYF
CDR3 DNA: TGTGCCAGCTCACCTAAGGGGACTAGGGACATTCAGTACTTC

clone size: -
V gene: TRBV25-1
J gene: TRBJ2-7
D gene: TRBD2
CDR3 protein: CASSELGIGGEQYF
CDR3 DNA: TGTGCCAGCAGTGAATTGGGGATCGGGGGGGAGCAGTACTTC

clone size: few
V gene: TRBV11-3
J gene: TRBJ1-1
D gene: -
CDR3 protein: CASSRQLNTEAFF
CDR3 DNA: TGTGCCAGCAGCCGACAGTTGAACACTGAAGCTTTCTTT

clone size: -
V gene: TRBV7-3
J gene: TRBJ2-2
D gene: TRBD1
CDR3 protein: CASSPTGGVGELFF
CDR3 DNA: TGTGCCAGCAGCCCGACAGGGGGAGTCGGGGAGCTGTTTTTT

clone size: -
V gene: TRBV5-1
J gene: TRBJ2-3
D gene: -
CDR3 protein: CASSLLGPGSTDTQYF
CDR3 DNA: TGCGCCAGCAGCTTGCTGGGGCCTGGGTCGACAGATACGCAGTATTTT

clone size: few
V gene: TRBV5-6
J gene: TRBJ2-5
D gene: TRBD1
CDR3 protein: CASSRAGGQETQYF
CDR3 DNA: TGTGCCAGCAGTAGGGCAGGGGGCCAAGAGACCCAGTACTTC

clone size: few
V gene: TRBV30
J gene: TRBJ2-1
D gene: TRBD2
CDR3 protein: CAWSPTSVRQFF
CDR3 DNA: TGTGCCTGGAGCCCGACTAGCGTGCGGCAGTTCTTC

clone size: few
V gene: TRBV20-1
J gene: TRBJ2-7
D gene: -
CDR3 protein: CSAPRSYEQYF
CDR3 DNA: TGCAGTGCTCCCCGGTCCTACGAGCAGTACTTC

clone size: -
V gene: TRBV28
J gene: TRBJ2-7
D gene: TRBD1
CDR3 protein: CASKSGQDYEQYF
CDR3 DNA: TGTGCCAGCAAGTCAGGACAGGACTACGAGCAGTACTTC

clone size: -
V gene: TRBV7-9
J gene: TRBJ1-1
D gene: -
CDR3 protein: CASSLGGGTEAFF
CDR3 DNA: TGTGCCAGCAGCTTAGGTGGAGGCACTGAAGCTTTCTTT

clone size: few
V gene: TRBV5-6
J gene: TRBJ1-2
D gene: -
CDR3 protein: CASSSGPEAGYTF
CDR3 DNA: TGTGCCAGCAGCTCAGGGCCCGAGGCCGGCTACACCTTC

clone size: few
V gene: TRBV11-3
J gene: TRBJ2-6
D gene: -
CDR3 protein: CASSRTGYSGANVLTF
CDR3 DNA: TGTGCCAGCAGCCGGACGGGATATTCTGGGGCCAACGTCCTGACTTTC

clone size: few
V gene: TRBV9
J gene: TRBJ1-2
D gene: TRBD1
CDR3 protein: CASSVGTGGGYTF
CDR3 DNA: TGTGCCAGCAGCGTAGGGACAGGGGGTGGCTACACCTTC

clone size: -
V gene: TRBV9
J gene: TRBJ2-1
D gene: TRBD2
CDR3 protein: CASSVASSGPSSPYNEQFF
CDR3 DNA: TGTGCCAGCAGCGTAGCTTCTAGCGGCCCGTCGAGTCCCTACAATGAGCAGTTCTTC

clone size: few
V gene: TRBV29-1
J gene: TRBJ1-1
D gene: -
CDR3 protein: CSVEREVDTEAFF
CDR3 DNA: TGCAGCGTTGAGAGGGAGGTCGACACTGAAGCTTTCTTT

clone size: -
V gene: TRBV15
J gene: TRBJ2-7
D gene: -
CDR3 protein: CATSSNRWYEQYF
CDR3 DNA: TGTGCCACCAGCAGCAACAGGTGGTACGAGCAGTACTTC

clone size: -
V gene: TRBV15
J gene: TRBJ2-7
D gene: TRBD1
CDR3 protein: CATSRGPGTGTYEQYF
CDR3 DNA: TGTGCCACCAGCAGAGGCCCCGGGACAGGTACCTACGAGCAGTACTTC

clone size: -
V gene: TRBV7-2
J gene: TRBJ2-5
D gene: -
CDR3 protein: CASSQGVIETQYF
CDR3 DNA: TGTGCCAGCAGCCAAGGGGTTATCGAGACCCAGTACTTC

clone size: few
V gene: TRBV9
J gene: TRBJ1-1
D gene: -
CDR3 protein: CASSVDRANTEAFF
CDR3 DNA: TGTGCCAGCAGCGTAGACAGGGCGAACACTGAAGCTTTCTTT

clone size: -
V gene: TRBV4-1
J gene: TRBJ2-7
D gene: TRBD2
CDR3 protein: CASSQDNPGLVEQYF
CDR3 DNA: TGCGCCAGCAGCCAAGATAACCCCGGACTAGTCGAGCAGTACTTC

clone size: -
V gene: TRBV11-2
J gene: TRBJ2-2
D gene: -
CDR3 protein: CASSLVGVRRDTGELFF
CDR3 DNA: TGTGCCAGCAGCTTAGTTGGTGTTCGCAGGGACACCGGGGAGCTGTTTTTT

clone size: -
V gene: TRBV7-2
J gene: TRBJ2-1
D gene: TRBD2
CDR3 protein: CASSLAFLAGGFEQFF
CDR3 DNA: TGTGCCAGCAGCTTAGCGTTTTTAGCGGGGGGGTTTGAGCAGTTCTTC

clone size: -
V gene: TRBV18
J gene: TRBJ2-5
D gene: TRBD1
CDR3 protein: CASQDRGGETQYF
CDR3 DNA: TGTGCCAGCCAAGACAGGGGAGGAGAGACCCAGTACTTC

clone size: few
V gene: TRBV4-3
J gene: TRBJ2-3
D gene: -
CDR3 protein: CASSQLVLSDTQYF
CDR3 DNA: TGCGCCAGCAGCCAGCTAGTTTTATCAGATACGCAGTATTTT